This record covers a single T cell receptor (beta chain). Its antigen is not known. This CDR3 comprises 15 residues. V gave up 5 bases and J gave up 6 bases; unmatched junction bases: 11. Germline V CDR1 and CDR2: MNHEY, SVGAGI. These data come from a study of a mutant IDH1 vaccine in newly diagnosed glioma. Background on the study: In weeks 1, 3, 5, 7, 11, 15, 19 and 23, patients were immunized, eight times in all. Males made up 62.5% and females approximately 40% of treated patients, whose mean age was roughly 40 years.

The time point is: week 23, last vaccination. The content of each vaccine dose was 300 ug of mutant IDH1 20-mer peptide, and topical imiquimod accompanied it. TCRdb's copy holds only in-frame clones and misses some; the assay was immunoSEQ multiplex PCR. Of 70,000 to 90,000 clones in the sample, 75% to 85% are singletons; the top ten hold approximately 2.1%. General study results and limits: Vaccination elicited immune responses in 80% to 95% of patients.

This clonotype was sampled from a man aged 30 to 39 with glioma. Some clones in this sample may be carry-over from other donors' samples. Specimen: PBMCs, collected from a glioma patient whose treatment included an IDH1 peptide vaccine. This chain links TRBV6-5 with TRBJ1-2; 8 nucleotides match TRBD1. The CDR3 loop reads CASSRQRQGRHGYTF. CDR3 DNA: TGTGCCAGCAGTCGTCAACGACAGGGGAGACATGGCTACACCTTC.